This section outlines one T cell receptor (beta chain) sequence together with its context. The data stem from a study of shared clonotypes between healthy human individuals. The V gene lost 10 bases and the J gene lost 7 bases, with 17 bases spanning the gap. Germline CDR1 MNHEY, CDR2 SVGAGI. This CDR3 comprises 14 residues. The authors split each subset's genomic DNA evenly across several immunoSEQ plates. TCRdb keeps only in-frame clones here, not all; method: immunoSEQ multiplex PCR. The sample includes about 980,000 clones, approximately 80% of them seen just once. The sequenced sample consisted of memory CD4+ T cells sorted from blood. Sample subset: CD45RA-negative fraction. The chain is built from TRBV6-5 and TRBJ2-6; TRBD2 is a possible D gene (6 bases). The TCR sequence derives from a man in his late teens or twenties in good health. The CDR3 spells CAKPRTEGANVLTF. CDR3 nucleotides: TGTGCCAAGCCACGGACGGAGGGCGCCAACGTCCTGACTTTC.